The 14 T cell receptor beta chains in this list originate from one sample, sequenced in a study of T cell repertoires in cytomegalovirus infection. TCRdb independently ran MiXCR on the reads; one entry per CDR3 protein. Found here are 150,000 to 200,000 distinct CDR3 sequences, 28% of them singletons; the top ten hold approximately 31%. Material: PBMCs. The receptors stem from a human donor in good health (CMV status not recorded). Some clones in this sample may be carry-over from other donors' samples.

The chain recombines TRBV20-1 with TRBJ1-1; D is ambiguous. The CDR3 runs 13 residues. V was shortened by 6 bases and J by 3 bases, with 14 bases between the two germline ends. CDR1 and CDR2 (germline): DFQATT, SNEGSKA (reference sequence). The CDR3 here is CSAGRTGYTEAFF. In DNA form, the CDR3 reads TGCAGTGCGGGCCGGACGGGCTACACTGAAGCTTTCTTT.

A few counts support this clonotype. J is TRBJ2-5 and V is TRBV29-1; TRBD1 might be the D (5 bases). V lost 5 bases, J lost 5 bases, and 12 bases lay in between. Germline CDR1 SQVTM, CDR2 ANQGSEA. CDR3 length: 12 amino acids. The CDR3 spells CSVQASGETQYF. CDR3 nucleotide sequence: TGCAGCGTTCAAGCTTCAGGGGAGACCCAGTACTTC.

CDR3 DNA sequence: TGTGCCAGCCGGGACAGGGAGCGCAATCAGCCCCAGCATTTT. Its translation is CASRDRERNQPQHF. V gene TRBV6-1 combines with J gene TRBJ1-5, with TRBD1 identical over 9 bases. Germline V lookup: CDR1 MNHNS, CDR2 SASEGT. J was trimmed by 2 bases and V by 8 bases; bases with no gene match: 4. This CDR3 comprises 14 residues.

The sample holds a few counts of this clonotype. The chain couples TRBV6-5 to TRBJ1-2; 7 positions agree with TRBD1. J gave up 8 bases and V 5 bases, and 11 bases lay outside the gene matches. This CDR3 contains 14 residues. Germline-derived CDR1 and CDR2 are MNHEY and SVGAGI. The CDR3 bases are TGTGCCAGCAGTCCAAAGGACAGGTTGGAGGGCTACACCTTC. Translating gives CASSPKDRLEGYTF.

This clonotype was detected ten times or more. V and J are TRBV7-2 and TRBJ1-5, with D maybe TRBD1 (6 bases). CDR1 and CDR2 from the germline V gene are SGHTA and FQGNSA. The length of the CDR3 is 14 residues. With 6 bases removed from V and 8 bases from J, the gap between germline ends came to 17 bases. As DNA, the CDR3 is TGTGCCAGCAGTCTTGGACAGCCCGGGGAGCCCCAGCATTTT. Translation: CASSLGQPGEPQHF.

Of note for this clonotype: Likely a read error: the CDR3 ends without its conserved phenylalanine or tryptophan. The chain links TRBV6-6 to TRBJ1-5; D unresolved. The CDR3 has 17 residues. Germline V gene data show CDR1 as MNHNY and CDR2 as SVGAGI (reference sequence). V dropped 3 bases and J dropped 0 bases, with 15 bases sitting between them. The CDR3 DNA reads TGTGCCAGCAGTTATGAGGTTATAGGAGATAGCAATCAGCCCCAGCATTCT. Protein sequence: CASSYEVIGDSNQPQHS.

This chain joins TRBV23-1 and TRBJ1-1; D ambiguous. TRBV23-1 is annotated as an ORF whose role is uncertain. The CDR3 contains 13 residues. Trimming cost V 0 bases and J 10 bases, with 12 bases left between them. The DNA for the CDR3 is TGCGCCAGCAGTCAATCGCGGGAGGGATCAGCTTTCTTT. It codes for CASSQSREGSAFF.

This clonotype was observed a handful of times. This chain uses TRBV29-1 with TRBJ2-7; 7 bases are a match to TRBD1. V trimming: 7 bases; J trimming: 2 bases; junction bases outside the gene matches: 5. CDR1 is SQVTM and CDR2 is ANQGSEA in the germline V gene. The CDR3 is 12 residues long. CDR3 protein: CSARTGPYEQYF. The CDR3 bases are TGCAGCGCCCGGACAGGCCCCTACGAGCAGTACTTC.

Turning to this clonotype: A read error may produce the germline difference seen at one junction end. The rearrangement links TRBV11-2 to TRBJ1-1; D gene uncertain. CDR3 length: 13 amino acids. Germline lookup yields CDR1 SGHAT and CDR2 FQNNGV. The CDR3 nucleotides read TGCGCCAGCAGCCAAGACTTGGACACTGAAGCTTTCTTT. This sequence encodes CASSQDLDTEAFF.

This clonotype was seen only a few times. This chain connects TRBV11-2 to TRBJ2-3; a weak D match, TRBD1 (6 bases). The germline gives CDR1 SGHAT, CDR2 FQNNGV. V dropped 9 bases and J dropped 3 bases, with 16 bases sitting between them. The CDR3 totals 14 residues. The CDR3 spells CASRRWGRTDTQYF. The DNA for the CDR3 is TGTGCCAGTCGACGGTGGGGGCGGACAGATACGCAGTATTTT.

This clonotype has only a few counts. This chain uses TRBV12-3 or TRBV12-4 with TRBJ1-1; possibly TRBD1 for D (6 bases). The CDR3 has 11 residues. V gave up 6 bases and J gave up 10 bases, with 12 bases separating them. The CDR3 spells CASSFTGRAFF. CDR3 in DNA: TGTGCCAGCAGCTTCACAGGGAGAGCTTTCTTT.

The chain joins TRBV5-1 to TRBJ1-2, with TRBD1 matching 9 bases. V lost 6 bases to trimming and J lost 6 bases; unmatched junction nucleotides: 18. This CDR3 contains 17 residues. The germline V gene has CDR1 SGHRS and CDR2 YFSETQ. CDR3 nucleotide sequence: TGCGCCAGCAAGCTGACCGGGACAGGGAGTTCCCATAATGGCTACACCTTC. Amino acid sequence: CASKLTGTGSSHNGYTF.

With regard to this clonotype: A much larger clone sits a single nucleotide away, making a read error possible. This is likely a read error, given that the CDR3 carries no conserved phenylalanine or tryptophan at its end. The V and J genes are TRBV7-6 and TRBJ2-7; 8 nucleotides align to TRBD1. Germline V lookup: CDR1 SGHVS, CDR2 FNYEAQ. The V segment lost 2 bases and the J segment 4 bases; nucleotides outside the gene matches: 7. The CDR3 has 15 amino acids. The CDR3 here is CASSLFTGGEYEQYS. The CDR3, as DNA: TGTGCCAGCAGCTTATTTACAGGGGGTGAATACGAGCAGTACTCC.

The sample holds a few counts of this clonotype. The CDR3 nucleotides are TGTGCCAGCAGTGGGGACAGGGAAGCCTACGAGCAGTACTTC. It translates to CASSGDREAYEQYF. The rearrangement uses TRBV2 and TRBJ2-7; 9 bases align to TRBD1. Unmatched junction bases numbered 3, after V lost 4 bases and J lost 2 bases. CDR3 length equals 14 residues. Germline assignment: CDR1 SNHLY and CDR2 FYNNEI.